The 6 T cell receptor beta chains listed next were all sequenced from one sample in a study of blood T cell repertoires in COVID-19. Profiling relied on immunoSEQ multiplex PCR, and the TCRdb table lists in-frame clones only, not all of them. The repertoire includes fewer than 250,000 clones, approximately 82% of them detected once, and roughly 2.9% sits in the top ten. The material sequenced was peripheral blood. These receptors were collected from a man in his forties or fifties with active or convalescent COVID-19.

This chain links TRBV5-1 with TRBJ1-2; 7 nucleotides match TRBD1. V gave up 0 bases and J gave up 1 base; unmatched junction bases: 9. The length of the CDR3 is 17 residues. Looked up from germline, CDR1 is SGHRS and CDR2 is YFSETQ. The CDR3 sequence is CASSLGRTGRFNYGYTF. Here the CDR3 DNA reads TGCGCCAGCAGCTTGGGGAGGACAGGAAGATTTAACTATGGCTACACCTTC. Full variable domain (rest looked up from reference TRBV5-1 and TRBJ1-2): KAGVTQTPRYLIKTRGQQVTLSCSPISGHRSVSWYQQTPGQGLQFLFEYFSETQRNKGNFPGRFSGRQFSNSRSEMNVSTLELGDSALYLCASSLGRTGRFNYGYTFGSGTRLTVV.

The chain employs TRBV19 and TRBJ1-2, with TRBD1 matching over 8 bases. This CDR3 has 15 residues. Trimming removed 5 bases from V and 3 bases from J; junction bases left unmatched: 8. CDR1 and CDR2 (germline): LNHDA, SQIVND (reference sequence). The CDR3 here is CASSLTGTGHYGYTF. DNA of the CDR3: TGTGCCAGTAGTTTAACCGGGACAGGACACTATGGCTACACCTTC.

The chain uses TRBV30 and TRBJ2-6, with TRBD2 identical over 8 bases. The CDR3 has 15 residues. The J segment lost 7 bases and the V segment lost 5 bases, leaving 10 bases of the junction unmatched. Germline V gene sequence: CDR1 GTSNPN, CDR2 SVGIG (reference sequence). In DNA, the CDR3 is TGTGCCTGGGGGCCGGGGGGGGAATACGCCAACGTCCTGACTTTC. Its protein product is CAWGPGGEYANVLTF.

The V and J genes are TRBV7-2 and TRBJ1-2, with D possibly being TRBD1 (5 bases). The length of the CDR3 is 15 residues. The V end was cut by 6 bases, the J end by 5 bases, with 19 bases between. The germline gives CDR1 SGHTA, CDR2 FQGNSA. The CDR3 spells CASSHEVGGWYGYTF. The CDR3, as DNA: TGTGCCAGCAGTCACGAGGTCGGGGGATGGTATGGCTACACCTTC.

This chain connects TRBV12-3 or TRBV12-4 to TRBJ1-3; the D is unclear. The length of the CDR3 is 13 residues. Trimming removed 6 bases at V and 0 bases at J, with 6 bases between. The CDR3 region is CASSVYSGNTIYF. Written as DNA, the CDR3 is TGTGCCAGCAGCGTATACTCTGGAAACACCATATATTTT.

A few counts support this clone. V and J are TRBV13 and TRBJ2-7, with 9 bases that match TRBD1. Per the germline V gene, CDR1 is PRHDT and CDR2 is FYEKMQ (reference sequence). This CDR3 spans 16 amino acids. Trimming at V came to 6 bases and at J to 3 bases, leaving 12 bases not matched to a gene. CDR3 sequence reads: CASSDTTRDRDYEQYF. The DNA of the CDR3 is TGTGCCAGCAGTGATACTACGCGGGACAGGGACTACGAGCAGTACTTC.